This TCR beta chain was obtained from a study of human T cells and chemical hapten exposure. Looking at the study overall: The variation in per-sample TCR yields arose mainly from small differences in pooled library volumes.

Unique molecular identifiers were linked by the library to individual cDNA molecules. TCRdb itself ran the RACE reads through MiXCR, one entry per CDR3 protein. The sample gives 150,000 to 200,000 distinct CDR3 sequences, around 30% of which show up once; approximately 3% is in the top ten. Study-wide findings and caveats: More PT1 expanded TCRs went with higher patch test scores.

This clonotype was recorded a few times. The antigen is not known. Between the trimmed V and J ends, which lost 6 bases and 2 bases, there was a span of 13 bases. The CDR3 loop spans 14 amino acids. Looked up from germline, CDR1 is ENHRY and CDR2 is SYGVKD. Time point here: pre-sensitization, week 0. Regarding treatment: therapeutic diphenylcyclopropenone sensitization with weekly scalp DPC. Donors, patients with alopecia ranging from 18 to 70 years old and judged suitable for DPC, provided samples. This clonotype was sampled from a woman in her twenties or thirties with alopecia areata. Some clones in this sample may be carry-over from other donors' samples. The chain links TRBV10-3 to TRBJ1-1, with D perhaps matching TRBD1 (5 bases). The material sequenced was whole blood, taken in connection with sensitization to the hapten diphenylcyclopropenone (DPC). CDR3 coding DNA: TGTGCCATCAGGGCATCCCAGGGTAACACTGAAGCTTTCTTT. Encoded protein: CAIRASQGNTEAFF.